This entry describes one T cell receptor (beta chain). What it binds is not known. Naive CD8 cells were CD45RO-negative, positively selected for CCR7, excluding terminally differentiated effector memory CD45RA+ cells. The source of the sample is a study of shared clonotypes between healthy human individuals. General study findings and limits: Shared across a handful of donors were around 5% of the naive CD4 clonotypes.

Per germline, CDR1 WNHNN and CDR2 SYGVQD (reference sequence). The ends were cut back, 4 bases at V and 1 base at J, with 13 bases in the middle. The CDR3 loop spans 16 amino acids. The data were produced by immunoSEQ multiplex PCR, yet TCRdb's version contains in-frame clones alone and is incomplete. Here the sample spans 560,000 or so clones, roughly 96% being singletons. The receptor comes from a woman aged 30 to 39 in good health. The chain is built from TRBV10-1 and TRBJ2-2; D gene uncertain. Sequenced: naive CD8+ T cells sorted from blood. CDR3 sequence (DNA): TGCGCCAGCAGTGCCAGTTTAGGCCTGAACACCGGGGAGCTGTTTTTT. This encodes CASSASLGLNTGELFF.